The clone carrying this T cell receptor (beta chain) has only one observation. From germline, CDR1 is KGHSH and CDR2 LQKENI. The CDR3 totals 13 residues. Deletions cut 5 bases from V and 4 bases from J, with 11 bases between. This record comes from a study of control samples from healthy donors and cancer patients. Profiled with immunoSEQ multiplex PCR; TCRdb holds only in-frame clones, not every one. Seen here are about 86,000 clones, roughly 89% observed once, and the top ten hold roughly a tenth. This sequence was found in a woman between 45 and 65 years old with colorectal cancer. This chain links TRBV18 with TRBJ1-2; D might be TRBD1 (5 bases). Sequenced sample: PBMCs. The CDR3 protein is CASSKGVRYGYTF. The CDR3 bases are TGTGCCAGCTCAAAAGGGGTCCGCTATGGCTACACCTTC.